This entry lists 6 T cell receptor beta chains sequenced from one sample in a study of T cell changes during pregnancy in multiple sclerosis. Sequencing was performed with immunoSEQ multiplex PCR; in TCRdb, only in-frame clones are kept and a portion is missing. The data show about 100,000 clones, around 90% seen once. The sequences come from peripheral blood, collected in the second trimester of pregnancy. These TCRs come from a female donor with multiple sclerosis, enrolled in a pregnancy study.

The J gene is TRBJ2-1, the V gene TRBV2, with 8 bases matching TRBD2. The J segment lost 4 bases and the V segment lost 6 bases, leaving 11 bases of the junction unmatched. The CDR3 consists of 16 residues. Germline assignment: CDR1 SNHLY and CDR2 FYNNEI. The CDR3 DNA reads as TGTGCCAGCAGGGGGGGAGCGGGAGAGGCATACAATGAGCAGTTCTTC. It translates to CASRGGAGEAYNEQFF.

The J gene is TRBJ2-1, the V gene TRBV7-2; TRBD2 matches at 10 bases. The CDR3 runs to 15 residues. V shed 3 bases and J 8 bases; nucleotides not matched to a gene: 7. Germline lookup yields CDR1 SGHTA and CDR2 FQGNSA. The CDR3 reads CASSLALAGAYEQFF. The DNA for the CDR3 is TGTGCCAGCAGCTTGGCTCTAGCGGGAGCCTATGAGCAGTTCTTC.

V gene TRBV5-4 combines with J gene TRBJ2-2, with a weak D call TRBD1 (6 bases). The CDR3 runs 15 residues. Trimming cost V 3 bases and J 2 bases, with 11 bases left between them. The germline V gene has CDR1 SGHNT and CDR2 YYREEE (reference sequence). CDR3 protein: CASSSYRENTGELFF. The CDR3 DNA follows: TGTGCCAGCAGCTCATACAGGGAAAACACCGGGGAGCTGTTTTTT.

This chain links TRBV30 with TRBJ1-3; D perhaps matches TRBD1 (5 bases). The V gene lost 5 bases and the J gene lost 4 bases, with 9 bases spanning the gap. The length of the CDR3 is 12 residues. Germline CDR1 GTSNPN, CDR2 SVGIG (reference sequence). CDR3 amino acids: CAWSGSGNTIYF. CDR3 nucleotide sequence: TGTGCCTGGTCAGGGTCCGGAAACACCATATATTTT.

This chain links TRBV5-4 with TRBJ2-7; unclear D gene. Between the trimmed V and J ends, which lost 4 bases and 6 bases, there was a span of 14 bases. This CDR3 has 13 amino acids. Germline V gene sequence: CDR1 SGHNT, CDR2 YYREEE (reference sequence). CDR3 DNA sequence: TGTGCCAGCAGCGCCGAACTTAGTGGCGAGCAGTACTTC. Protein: CASSAELSGEQYF.

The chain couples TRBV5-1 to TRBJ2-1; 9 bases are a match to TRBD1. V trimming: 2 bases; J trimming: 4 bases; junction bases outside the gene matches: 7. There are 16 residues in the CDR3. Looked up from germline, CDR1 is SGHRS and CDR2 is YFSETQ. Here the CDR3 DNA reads TGCGCCAGCAGCTTTCTCCGGGACAGGGCATACAATGAGCAGTTCTTC. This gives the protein CASSFLRDRAYNEQFF.